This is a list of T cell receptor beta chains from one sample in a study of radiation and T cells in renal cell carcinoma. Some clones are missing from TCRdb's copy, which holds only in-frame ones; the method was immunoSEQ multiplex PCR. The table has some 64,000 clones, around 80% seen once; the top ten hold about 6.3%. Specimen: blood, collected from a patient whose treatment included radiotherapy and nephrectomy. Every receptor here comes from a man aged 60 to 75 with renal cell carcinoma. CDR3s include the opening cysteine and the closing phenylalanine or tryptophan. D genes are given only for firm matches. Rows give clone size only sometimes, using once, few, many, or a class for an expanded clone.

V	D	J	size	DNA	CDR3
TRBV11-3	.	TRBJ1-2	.	TGTGCCAGCAGCCCAAGGACCCATTCTAACTATGGCTACACCTTC	CASSPRTHSNYGYTF
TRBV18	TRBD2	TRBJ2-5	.	TGTGCCAGCTCACCACCGCCAGCGGGAAAAGAGACCCAGTACTTC	CASSPPPAGKETQYF
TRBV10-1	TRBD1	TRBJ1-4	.	TGCGCCAGCAACGACAGGGTAGGAGGAAAACTGTTTTTT	CASNDRVGGKLFF
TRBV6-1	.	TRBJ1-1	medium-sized	TGTGCCAGCAGTGAAGCAGGGGGAATCACTGAAGCTTTCTTT	CASSEAGGITEAFF
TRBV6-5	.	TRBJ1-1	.	TGTGCCAGCAGTTACTACGGACACGCAACGAACACTGAAGCTTTCTTT	CASSYYGHATNTEAFF
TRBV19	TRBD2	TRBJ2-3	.	TGTGCCAGTAATGCCGGCGGGGGAGGCACAGATACGCAGTATTTT	CASNAGGGGTDTQYF
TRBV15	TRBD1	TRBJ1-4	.	TGTGCCACCAGCAGAGAACTTGGGACAGGGACGGAAAAACTGTTTTTT	CATSRELGTGTEKLFF
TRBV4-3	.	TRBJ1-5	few	TGCGCCAGCAGCCCCTCGGGGCAGGGGAATCAGCCCCAGCATTTT	CASSPSGQGNQPQHF
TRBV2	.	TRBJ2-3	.	TGTGCCAGCAGGGTCTCTACCGGCACAGATACGCAGTATTTT	CASRVSTGTDTQYF
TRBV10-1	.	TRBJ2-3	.	TGCGCCAGCAGCGACCTAGCTCGACCAGAGGGCATGGCAGATACGCAGTATTTT	CASSDLARPEGMADTQYF
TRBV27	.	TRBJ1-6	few	TGTGCCAGCAAAACAGGCTATAATTCACCCCTCCACTTT	CASKTGYNSPLHF
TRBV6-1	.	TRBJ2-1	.	TGTGCCAGCAGTGATATTGGGTGGGACTCCTACAATGAGCAGTTCTTC	CASSDIGWDSYNEQFF
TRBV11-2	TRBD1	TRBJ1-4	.	TGTGCCAGCAGAGGGACAGGGGAAGCAACTAATGAAAAACTGTTTTTT	CASRGTGEATNEKLFF
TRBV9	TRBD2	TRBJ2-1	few	TGTGCCAGCATGGACGGCGGGGGCTCCTACAATGAGCAGTTCTTC	CASMDGGGSYNEQFF
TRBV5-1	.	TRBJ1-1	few	TGCGCCAGCAGCTTGTGGGGTCACGGCACTGAAGCTTTCTTT	CASSLWGHGTEAFF
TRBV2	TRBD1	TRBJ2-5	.	TGTGCCAGCACCCGAGGACAGGGGAAAGAGACCCAGTACTTC	CASTRGQGKETQYF
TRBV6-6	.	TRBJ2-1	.	TGTGCCAGCAGTTCCAGCAACATCGGATCCTACAATGAGCAGTTCTTC	CASSSSNIGSYNEQFF
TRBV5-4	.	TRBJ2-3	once	TGTGCCAGCAGCTGGGTCGCGGGGAGCACAGATACGCAGTATTTT	CASSWVAGSTDTQYF
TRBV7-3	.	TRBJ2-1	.	TGTGCCAGCAGCTCTGCGCCGCAGGGCTACAATGAGCAGTTCTTC	CASSSAPQGYNEQFF
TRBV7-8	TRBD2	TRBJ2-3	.	TGTGCCAGCAGCTTAGTCTCCGGGACTAGCGGGAGTAGAGATACGCAGTATTTT	CASSLVSGTSGSRDTQYF
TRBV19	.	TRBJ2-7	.	TGTGCCAGTAGTATAAGGATCCAGGCGGGCTACGAGCAGTACTTC	CASSIRIQAGYEQYF
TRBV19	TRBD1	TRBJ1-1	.	TGTGCCAGTAGTATGGGACAGTTGAACACTGAAGCTTTCTTT	CASSMGQLNTEAFF
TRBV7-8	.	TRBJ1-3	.	TGTGCCAGCAGCTTCGCAGAGACGAGCTCTGGAAACACCATATATTTT	CASSFAETSSGNTIYF
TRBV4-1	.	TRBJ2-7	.	TGCGCCAGCAGCCAAGATACCCTTGTCGATCAGTACTTC	CASSQDTLVDQYF
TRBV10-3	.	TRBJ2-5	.	TGTGCCATCAGTGAGTCAACGGGTTTTGAGACCCAGTACTTC	CAISESTGFETQYF
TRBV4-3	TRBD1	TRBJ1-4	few	TGCGCCAGCAGCCAGGACAGGGGTTTCGAAAAACTGTTTTTT	CASSQDRGFEKLFF
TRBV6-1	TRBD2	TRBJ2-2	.	TGTGCCAGCAGTGAGGGGGGGACTAGCGGGAGGGCGAACACCGGGGAGCTGTTTTTT	CASSEGGTSGRANTGELFF
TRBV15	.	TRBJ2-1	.	TGTGCCACCAGCAGAGATCAGGACTTCGAAATGAGGCAGTTCTTC	CATSRDQDFEMRQFF
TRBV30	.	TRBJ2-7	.	TGTGCCTGGAGCCAAACGCGAAACTTCGATGGGCAGTACTTC	CAWSQTRNFDGQYF
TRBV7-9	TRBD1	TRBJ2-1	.	TGTGCCAGCAGCTCAATCCCGGGACAGGATAGCTCCTACAATGAGCAGTTCTTC	CASSSIPGQDSSYNEQFF
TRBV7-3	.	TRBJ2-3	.	TGTGCCAGCAGCTTGGGGGCGGGAGCTAGCACAGATACGCAGTATTTT	CASSLGAGASTDTQYF
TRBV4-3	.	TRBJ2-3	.	TGCGCCAGCAGCCCCAGGGTCACAGATACGCAGTATTTT	CASSPRVTDTQYF
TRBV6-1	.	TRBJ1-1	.	TGTGCCAGCAGTGAAGGTTTACAGGTTGGGGCTTTCTTT	CASSEGLQVGAFF